One and the same sample provided the 20 T cell receptor beta chains below, sequenced in a study of blood T cell repertoires in COVID-19. TCRdb's table, derived via immunoSEQ multiplex PCR, lists solely in-frame clones and lacks some. The table shows around 86,000 clones, with around 87% occurring only once. Sample: peripheral blood. The origin of the receptors is a human donor with acute or convalescent COVID-19. The donor label of this sample is uncertain.

CDR3 sequence: CASREGATYNEQFF. In DNA form, the CDR3 reads TGTGCCAGCAGAGAGGGGGCCACCTACAATGAGCAGTTCTTC. This chain uses TRBV6-4 with TRBJ2-1; TRBD1 agrees at 7 bases. CDR1 and CDR2 (germline): MRHNA, SNTAGT. This CDR3 spans 14 amino acids. With V trimmed by 6 bases and J by 2 bases, 4 bases remained unmatched.

The chain has TRBV30 and TRBJ2-7, with D possibly being TRBD1 (6 bases). V was pared by 1 base and J by 0 bases, with 13 bases between. The CDR3 is 15 amino acids. Germline CDR1 and CDR2: GTSNPN and SVGIG (reference sequence). This CDR3 is CAWSATGVISYEQYF. The DNA for the CDR3 is TGTGCCTGGAGTGCGACAGGAGTAATCTCCTACGAGCAGTACTTC.

This clone came up once. The rearrangement joins TRBV10-3 to TRBJ2-5, with D perhaps matching TRBD1 (6 bases). V was shortened by 6 bases and J by 1 base, with 9 bases between the two germline ends. There are 13 residues in the CDR3. The germline gives CDR1 ENHRY, CDR2 SYGVKD. This CDR3 reads CAISTTGQETQYF. CDR3 DNA sequence: TGTGCCATCAGCACGACAGGCCAAGAGACCCAGTACTTC.

The chain carries TRBV5-1 and TRBJ2-2; perhaps TRBD2 as D (6 bases). V dropped 1 base and J dropped 4 bases, with 11 bases sitting between them. The germline gives CDR1 SGHRS, CDR2 YFSETQ. This CDR3 is 15 amino acids long. CDR3: CASSLIGEVTGELFF. CDR3 DNA sequence: TGCGCCAGCAGCTTGATAGGGGAGGTCACCGGGGAGCTGTTTTTT.

The chain carries TRBV29-1 and TRBJ2-5, with TRBD2 matching over 10 bases. CDR1 is SQVTM and CDR2 is ANQGSEA in the germline V gene. There are 13 residues in the CDR3. V shed 4 bases and J 5 bases; nucleotides not matched to a gene: 4. CDR3 amino acids: CSVASGGAETQYF. CDR3 nucleotide sequence: TGCAGCGTTGCTAGCGGGGGTGCTGAGACCCAGTACTTC.

V usage is TRBV7-3 and J usage is TRBJ2-2, with D maybe TRBD2 (5 bases). Germline CDR1 and CDR2: SGHTA and FQGTGA. The CDR3 has 16 residues. V was pared by 4 bases and J by 5 bases, with 17 bases between. The CDR3 sequence: CASSSGMDGFTGELFF. The CDR3 DNA sequence: TGTGCCAGCAGCTCGGGGATGGATGGGTTTACCGGGGAGCTGTTTTTT.

The chain recombines TRBV6-6 with TRBJ2-4; 12 bases are shared with TRBD2. The CDR3 has 17 residues. J lost 6 bases, V lost 5 bases, and 11 bases had no gene match. The germline V gene encodes CDR1 MNHNY and CDR2 SVGAGI (reference sequence). The CDR3 loop reads CASSPPLAGGLGNIQYF. The DNA for the CDR3 is TGTGCCAGCAGTCCTCCGCTAGCGGGGGGGCTCGGAAACATTCAGTACTTC.

This clone is deemed medium-sized. V and J are TRBV4-2 and TRBJ1-3, with TRBD1 matching over 10 bases. V was clipped by 3 bases and J by 2 bases; unmatched bases: 4. The CDR3 totals 16 residues. Germline assignment: CDR1 LGHNA and CDR2 YNFKEQ. The CDR3 loop reads CASSHAGTGAGNTIYF. CDR3 nucleotide sequence: TGTGCCAGCAGCCATGCCGGGACAGGGGCTGGAAACACCATATATTTT.

The J gene is TRBJ1-1, the V gene TRBV11-2, with D hard to call. This CDR3 spans 13 amino acids. Trimming took off 4 bases at V and 1 base at J, with 7 bases between the two ends. CDR1 is SGHAT and CDR2 is FQNNGV in the germline V gene. This chain's CDR3 is CASSWAWNTEAFF. As DNA, the CDR3 is TGTGCCAGCAGCTGGGCATGGAACACTGAAGCTTTCTTT.

The V and J genes are TRBV28 and TRBJ1-5; 10 positions match TRBD1. Germline CDR1 is MDHEN and CDR2 is SYDVKM. Germline trimming cut 2 bases from V and 3 bases from J; bases unmatched to any gene: 1. The CDR3 has 15 residues. The CDR3 nucleotides are TGTGCCAGCAGTTTAGGGACAGGGGTCAATCAGCCCCAGCATTTT. It specifies CASSLGTGVNQPQHF.

The rearrangement joins TRBV28 to TRBJ1-2, with 8 bases matching TRBD1. The CDR3 spans 12 residues. V lost 6 bases and J lost 8; bases outside the gene matches: 5. CDR1 MDHEN and CDR2 SYDVKM come from the germline V gene. CDR3 sequence reads: CASRRRDRGYTF. The CDR3, as DNA: TGTGCCAGCAGGAGACGGGACAGGGGCTACACCTTC.

This clone was observed once. The chain combines TRBV6-2 or TRBV6-3 with TRBJ2-1, with no clear D. V lost 6 bases, J lost 6 bases, and 6 bases lay in between. The CDR3 runs 11 residues. The germline gives CDR1 MNHEY, CDR2 SVGEGT. As DNA, the CDR3 is TGTGCCAGCAGCCACACCAATGAGCAGTTCTTC. This sequence encodes CASSHTNEQFF.

The V and J genes are TRBV18 and TRBJ2-2; weak D call: TRBD1 (5 bases). With 3 bases removed from V and 3 bases from J, the gap between germline ends came to 8 bases. CDR3 length: 14 residues. The germline V gene has CDR1 KGHSH and CDR2 LQKENI. The CDR3 DNA is TGTGCCAGCTCACCGGACACATACACCGGGGAGCTGTTTTTT. This encodes CASSPDTYTGELFF.

V is TRBV3-1 (or the pseudogene TRBV3-2) and J is TRBJ2-3; a weak D match, TRBD2 (7 bases). The CDR3 has 16 residues. Deletions cut 1 base from V and 4 bases from J, with 15 bases between. CDR1 and CDR2 from the germline V gene are LGHDT and YNNKEL (reference sequence). CDR3 bases: TGTGCCAGCAGCCAAGGGATGAGGGGGGGCCCAGATACGCAGTATTTT. Translating gives CASSQGMRGGPDTQYF.

V is TRBV5-6 and J is TRBJ2-7, with a possible D match to TRBD1 (5 bases). V gave up 4 bases and J gave up 2 bases, with 16 bases separating them. The germline gives CDR1 SGHDT, CDR2 YYEEEE. This CDR3 region has 15 residues. CDR3 loop: CASSLDDRGPYEQYF. In nucleotides, the CDR3 is TGTGCCAGCAGCCTTGATGACAGAGGCCCCTACGAGCAGTACTTC. Full variable domain (remainder filled in from reference TRBV5-6 and TRBJ2-7): DAGVTQSPTHLIKTRGQQVTLRCSPKSGHDTVSWYQQALGQGPQFIFQYYEEEERQRGNFPDRFSGHQFPNYSSELNVNALLLGDSALYLCASSLDDRGPYEQYFGPGTRLTVT.

This chain links TRBV12-5 with TRBJ1-1; 7 positions match TRBD1. Germline values: CDR1 LGHNT, CDR2 FRNRAP. V shed 1 base and J 7 bases; nucleotides not matched to a gene: 6. The CDR3 consists of 14 residues. The DNA of the CDR3 is TGTGCTAGTGGTTTGGCGGACAGGTGGGGTGAAGCTTTCTTT. It is translated as CASGLADRWGEAFF.

Details on this clone: Other DNA variants within this sample encode the same CDR3. V usage is TRBV30 and J usage is TRBJ2-7, with D perhaps TRBD1 (5 bases). The V and J ends lost 2 bases and 3 bases respectively, with 5 bases between them. CDR1 and CDR2 from the germline V gene are GTSNPN and SVGIG (reference sequence). The CDR3 sequence is 11 residues long. CDR3 region: CAWSRGYEQYF. CDR3 coding DNA: TGTGCCTGGAGTAGGGGCTACGAGCAGTACTTC.

The chain combines TRBV19 with TRBJ1-2; 7 nucleotides match TRBD1. The CDR3 contains 13 residues. Germline trimming cut 5 bases from V and 5 bases from J; bases unmatched to any gene: 5. The germline V gene has CDR1 LNHDA and CDR2 SQIVND (reference sequence). The CDR3 nucleotides read TGTGCCAGTAGTCCGACAGGGTCATATGGCTACACCTTC. This encodes CASSPTGSYGYTF.

This clone was seen more than once but under ten times. The chain combines TRBV29-1 with TRBJ1-4, with 10 positions matching TRBD1. The V and J ends lost 5 bases and 8 bases, in that order; junction bases with no gene match: 8. Per germline, CDR1 SQVTM and CDR2 ANQGSEA. The CDR3 extends over 14 amino acids. The CDR3 spells CSVQETGGREKLFF. Written as DNA, the CDR3 is TGCAGCGTTCAGGAGACAGGGGGCAGGGAAAAACTGTTTTTT.

Comment on this clone: It is unclear where the CDR3 begins or ends on the DNA, so no DNA is shown, and the CDR3 is as TCRdb lists it. The gene calls are TRBV9 and TRBJ2-7; TRBD2 is the table's D call and was not checked against the DNA. Termini included, the CDR3 measures 15 amino acids. Germline values: CDR1 SGDLS, CDR2 YYNGEE. The CDR3 sequence is CASRARVFGEGEQYF.